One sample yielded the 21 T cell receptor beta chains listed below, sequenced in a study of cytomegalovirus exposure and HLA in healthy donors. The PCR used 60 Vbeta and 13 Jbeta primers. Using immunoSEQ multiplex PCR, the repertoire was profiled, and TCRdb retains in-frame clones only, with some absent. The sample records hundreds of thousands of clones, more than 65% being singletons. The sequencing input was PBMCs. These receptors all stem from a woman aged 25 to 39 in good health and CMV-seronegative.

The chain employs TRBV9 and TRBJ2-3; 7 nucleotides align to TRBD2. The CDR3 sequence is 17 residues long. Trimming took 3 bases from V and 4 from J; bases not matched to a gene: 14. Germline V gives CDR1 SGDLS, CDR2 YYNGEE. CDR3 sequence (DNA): TGTGCCAGCAGCGCCGGAGCGGGGCGGGAGAGATCAGATACGCAGTATTTT. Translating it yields CASSAGAGRERSDTQYF.

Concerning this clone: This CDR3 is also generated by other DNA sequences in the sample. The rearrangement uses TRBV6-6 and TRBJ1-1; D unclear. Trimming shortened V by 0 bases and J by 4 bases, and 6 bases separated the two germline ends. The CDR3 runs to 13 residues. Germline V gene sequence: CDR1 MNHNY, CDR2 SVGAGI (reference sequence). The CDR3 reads CASSYSPGTEAFF. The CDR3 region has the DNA TGTGCCAGCAGTTACTCACCCGGCACTGAAGCTTTCTTT.

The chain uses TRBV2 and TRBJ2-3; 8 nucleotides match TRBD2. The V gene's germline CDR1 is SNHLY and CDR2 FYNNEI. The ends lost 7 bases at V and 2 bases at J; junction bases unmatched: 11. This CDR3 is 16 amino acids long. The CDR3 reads CASIPGIAGFTDTQYF. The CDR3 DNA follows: TGTGCCAGCATCCCGGGGATAGCGGGATTCACAGATACGCAGTATTTT.

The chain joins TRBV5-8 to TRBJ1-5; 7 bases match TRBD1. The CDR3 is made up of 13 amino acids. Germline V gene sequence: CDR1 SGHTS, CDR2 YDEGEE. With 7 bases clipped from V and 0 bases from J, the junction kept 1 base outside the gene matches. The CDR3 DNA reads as TGTGCCAGCGACAGGGCTAGCAATCAGCCCCAGCATTTT. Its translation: CASDRASNQPQHF. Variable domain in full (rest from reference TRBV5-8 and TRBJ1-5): EAGVTQSPTHLIKTRGQQATLRCSPISGHTSVYWYQQALGLGLQFLLWYDEGEERNRGNFPPRFSGRQFPNYSSELNVNALELEDSALYLCASDRASNQPQHFGDGTRLSIL.

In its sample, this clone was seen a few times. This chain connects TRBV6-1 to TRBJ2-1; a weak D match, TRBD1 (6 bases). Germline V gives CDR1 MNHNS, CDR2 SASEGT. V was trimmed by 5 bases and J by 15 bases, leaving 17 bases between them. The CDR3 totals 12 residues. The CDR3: CASSSTTGSRFF. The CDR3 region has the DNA TGTGCCAGCAGTTCTACTACAGGGTCTCGGTTCTTC.

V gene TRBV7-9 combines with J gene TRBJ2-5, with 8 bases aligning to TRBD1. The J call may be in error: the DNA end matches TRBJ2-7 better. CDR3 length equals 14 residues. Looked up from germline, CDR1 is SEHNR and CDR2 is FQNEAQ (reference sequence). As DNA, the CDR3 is TGTGCCAGCAGCTTAGGATCAGGGGGCGGCGAGCAGTACTTC. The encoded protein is CASSLGSGGGEQYF.

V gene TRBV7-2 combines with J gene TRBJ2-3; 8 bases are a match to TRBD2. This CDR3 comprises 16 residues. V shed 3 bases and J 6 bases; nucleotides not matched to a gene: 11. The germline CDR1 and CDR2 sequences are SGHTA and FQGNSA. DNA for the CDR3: TGTGCCAGCAGCTTCCCCGGCGGACTAGCCGCGGATACGCAGTATTTT. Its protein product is CASSFPGGLAADTQYF.

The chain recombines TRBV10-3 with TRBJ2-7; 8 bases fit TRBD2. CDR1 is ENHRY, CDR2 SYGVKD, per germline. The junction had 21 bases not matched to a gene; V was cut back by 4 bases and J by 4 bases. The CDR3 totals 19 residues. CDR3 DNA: TGTGCCATCAGTGTGAGTCGGATCGGCCGGGAGGGGATCGGGTACGAGCAGTACTTC. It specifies CAISVSRIGREGIGYEQYF.

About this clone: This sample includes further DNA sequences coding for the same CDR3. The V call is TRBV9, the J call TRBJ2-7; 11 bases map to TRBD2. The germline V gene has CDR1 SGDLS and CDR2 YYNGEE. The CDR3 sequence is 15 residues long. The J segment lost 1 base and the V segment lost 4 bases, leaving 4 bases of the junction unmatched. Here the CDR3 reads CASSLGTSGSYEQYF. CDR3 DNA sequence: TGTGCCAGCAGCTTAGGGACTAGCGGTTCCTACGAGCAGTACTTC.

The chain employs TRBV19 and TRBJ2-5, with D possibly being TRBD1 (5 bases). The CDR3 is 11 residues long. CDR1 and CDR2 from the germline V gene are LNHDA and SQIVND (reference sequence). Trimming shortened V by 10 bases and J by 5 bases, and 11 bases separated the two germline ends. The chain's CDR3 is CATGPGETQYF. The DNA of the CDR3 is TGTGCCACTGGGCCAGGGGAGACCCAGTACTTC.

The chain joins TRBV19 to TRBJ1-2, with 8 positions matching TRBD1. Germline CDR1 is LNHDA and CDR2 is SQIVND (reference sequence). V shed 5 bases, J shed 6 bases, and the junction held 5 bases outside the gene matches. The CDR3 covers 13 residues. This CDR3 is CASSLRTGNGYTF. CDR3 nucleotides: TGTGCCAGTAGTCTCCGGACAGGGAATGGCTACACCTTC.

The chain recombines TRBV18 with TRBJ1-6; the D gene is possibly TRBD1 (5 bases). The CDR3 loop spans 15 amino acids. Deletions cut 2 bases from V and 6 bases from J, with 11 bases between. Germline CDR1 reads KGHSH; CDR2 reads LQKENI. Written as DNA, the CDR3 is TGTGCCAGCTCACCAATGGGGCAGCCTAATTCACCCCTCCACTTT. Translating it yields CASSPMGQPNSPLHF.

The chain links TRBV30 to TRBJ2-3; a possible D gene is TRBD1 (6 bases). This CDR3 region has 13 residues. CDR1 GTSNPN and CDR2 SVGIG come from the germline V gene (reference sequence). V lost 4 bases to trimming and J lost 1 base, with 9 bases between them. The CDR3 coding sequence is TGTGCCTGGACAGGGGCCGGCACAGATACGCAGTATTTT. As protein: CAWTGAGTDTQYF. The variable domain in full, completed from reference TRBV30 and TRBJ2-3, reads SQTIHQWPATLVQPVGSPLSLECTVEGTSNPNLYWYRQAAGRGLQLLFYSVGIGQISSEVPQNLSASRPQDRQFILSSKKLLLSDSGFYLCAWTGAGTDTQYFGPGTRLTVL.

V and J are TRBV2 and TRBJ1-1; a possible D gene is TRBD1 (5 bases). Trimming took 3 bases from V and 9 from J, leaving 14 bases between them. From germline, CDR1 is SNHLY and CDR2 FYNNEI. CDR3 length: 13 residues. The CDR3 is CASSEWEGFQAFF. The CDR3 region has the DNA TGTGCCAGCAGTGAGTGGGAGGGGTTCCAAGCTTTCTTT. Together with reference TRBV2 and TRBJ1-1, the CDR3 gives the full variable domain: EPEVTQTPSHQVTQMGQEVILRCVPISNHLYFYWYRQILGQKVEFLVSFYNNEISEKSEIFDDQFSVERPDGSNFTLKIRSTKLEDSAMYFCASSEWEGFQAFFGQGTRLTVV.

DNA for the CDR3: TGTGCCAGCAGTGAAGCCGCCAGTTCCTCCTACGAGCAGTACTTC. It is translated as CASSEAASSSYEQYF. The gene calls are TRBV6-1 and TRBJ2-7; D not certain. CDR1 is MNHNS, CDR2 SASEGT, per germline. The CDR3 covers 15 residues. V dropped 0 bases and J dropped 0 bases, with 9 bases sitting between them.

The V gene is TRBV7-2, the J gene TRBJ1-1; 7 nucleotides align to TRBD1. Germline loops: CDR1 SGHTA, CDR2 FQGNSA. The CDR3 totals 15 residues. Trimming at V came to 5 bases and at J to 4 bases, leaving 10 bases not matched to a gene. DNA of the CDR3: TGTGCCAGCAGCGTAGGTAGACAGGGTAGCACTGAAGCTTTCTTT. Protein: CASSVGRQGSTEAFF. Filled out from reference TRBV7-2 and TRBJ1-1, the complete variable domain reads GAGVSQSPSNKVTEKGKDVELRCDPISGHTALYWYRQSLGQGLEFLIYFQGNSAPDKSGLPSDRFSAERTGGSVSTLTIQRTQQEDSAVYLCASSVGRQGSTEAFFGQGTRLTVV.

CDR3 residues: CASSAGQTFNGYTF. The CDR3 nucleotides read TGTGCCAGCAGCGCGGGACAGACCTTTAATGGCTACACCTTC. This chain connects TRBV9 to TRBJ1-2; 7 bases are a match to TRBD1. Germline V lookup: CDR1 SGDLS, CDR2 YYNGEE. The V and J ends lost 3 bases and 6 bases, in that order; junction bases with no gene match: 8. The CDR3 length is 14 residues.

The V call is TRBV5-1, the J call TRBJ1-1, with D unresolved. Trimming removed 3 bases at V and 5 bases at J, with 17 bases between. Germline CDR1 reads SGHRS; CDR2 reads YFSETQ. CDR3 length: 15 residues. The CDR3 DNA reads TGCGCCAGCAGCTCTCTAGGGAATGAGGGAACTGAAGCTTTCTTT. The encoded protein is CASSSLGNEGTEAFF.

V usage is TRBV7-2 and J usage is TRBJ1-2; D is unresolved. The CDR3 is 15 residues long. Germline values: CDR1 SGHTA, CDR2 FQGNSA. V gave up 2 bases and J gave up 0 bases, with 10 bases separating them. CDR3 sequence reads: CASSLKPGSNYGYTF. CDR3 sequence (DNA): TGTGCCAGCAGCTTAAAGCCGGGGTCTAACTATGGCTACACCTTC. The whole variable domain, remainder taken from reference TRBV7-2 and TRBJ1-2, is GAGVSQSPSNKVTEKGKDVELRCDPISGHTALYWYRQSLGQGLEFLIYFQGNSAPDKSGLPSDRFSAERTGGSVSTLTIQRTQQEDSAVYLCASSLKPGSNYGYTFGSGTRLTVV.

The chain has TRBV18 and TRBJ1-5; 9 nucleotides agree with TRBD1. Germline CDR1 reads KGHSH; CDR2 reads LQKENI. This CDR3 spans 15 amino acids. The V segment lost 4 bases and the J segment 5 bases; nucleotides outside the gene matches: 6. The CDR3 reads CASSQYRGPDQPQHF. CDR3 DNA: TGTGCCAGCTCACAGTACAGGGGGCCTGATCAGCCCCAGCATTTT. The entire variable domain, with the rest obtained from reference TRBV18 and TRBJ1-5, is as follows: NAGVMQNPRHLVRRRGQEARLRCSPMKGHSHVYWYRQLPEEGLKFMVYLQKENIIDESGMPKERFSAEFPKEGPSILRIQQVVRGDSAAYFCASSQYRGPDQPQHFGDGTRLSIL.

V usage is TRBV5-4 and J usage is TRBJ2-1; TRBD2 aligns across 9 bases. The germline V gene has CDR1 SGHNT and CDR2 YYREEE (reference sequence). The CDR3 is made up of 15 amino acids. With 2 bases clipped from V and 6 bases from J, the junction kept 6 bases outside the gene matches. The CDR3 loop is CASSFPGTSFNEQFF. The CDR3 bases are TGTGCCAGCAGCTTTCCCGGGACTAGCTTCAATGAGCAGTTCTTC.